This note documents a single TCR beta chain sequence. The antigen is undetermined. Sequencing was performed with immunoSEQ multiplex PCR; in TCRdb, only in-frame clones are kept and a portion is missing. Here the sample spans some 80,000 clones, roughly 90% being singletons. This entry comes from a study of T cell responses to AZD1222 COVID-19 vaccine. General observations from the study: The reported proportion of spike-specific TCRs targeting unmutated variant regions was nearly half. Repertoire sampling occurred only after the peak T cell response. Donors, mostly white British, included more females; clonal diversity was possibly underestimated. Spike-specific TCRs gained breadth and depth after people received two AZD1222 doses.

The CDR3 loop spans 16 amino acids. The germline V gene has CDR1 MNHEY and CDR2 SVGAGI. Trimming shortened V by 2 bases and J by 1 base, and 12 bases separated the two germline ends. V and J are TRBV6-5 and TRBJ1-3; possibly TRBD1 for D (5 bases). This TCR came from an adult in good health. The specimen was peripheral blood, collected on day 0 of MenACWY control vaccination. CDR3 sequence reads: CASSYGDRWSGNTIYF. Here the CDR3 DNA reads TGTGCCAGCAGTTACGGGGACCGCTGGTCTGGAAACACCATATATTTT.